Listed here is a single TCR beta chain. The CDR3 has 11 amino acids. CDR1 and CDR2 (germline): MNHEY, SVGAGI. The V and J ends lost 0 bases and 7 bases respectively, with 3 bases between them. In the authors' workflow: The assay estimated nucleated cells by amplifying reference gene primers. TCRdb's table, derived via immunoSEQ multiplex PCR, lists solely in-frame clones and lacks some. The V and J calls and clone size were taken over from that table, and D and trimming were inferred from the DNA. Found here are about 160,000 clones, 78% of them singletons; the top ten hold roughly 13%. The data are from a study of blood T cell repertoires in COVID-19. As for the study in general: The origin of the acute and convalescent COVID-19 samples was the United States, Italy and Spain. T cells, B-cell-depleted T cells, or PBMCs supplied cDNA or gDNA.

The rearrangement uses TRBV6-5 and TRBJ1-1; no clear D. Source material: peripheral blood. This clonotype was obtained from an elderly woman with acute or convalescent COVID-19. Here the CDR3 reads CASSYSYEAFF. CDR3 nucleotides: TGTGCCAGCAGTTACTCATATGAAGCTTTCTTT.